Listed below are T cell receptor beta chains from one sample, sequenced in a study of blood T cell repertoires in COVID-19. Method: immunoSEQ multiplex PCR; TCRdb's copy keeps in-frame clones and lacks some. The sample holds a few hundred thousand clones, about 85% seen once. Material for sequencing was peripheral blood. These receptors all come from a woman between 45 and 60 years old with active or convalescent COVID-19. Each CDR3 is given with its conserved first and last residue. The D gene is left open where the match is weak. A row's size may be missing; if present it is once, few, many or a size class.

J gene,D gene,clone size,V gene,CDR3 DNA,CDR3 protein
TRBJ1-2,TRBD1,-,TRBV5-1,TGCGCCAGCAGGACAGGGAACTATGGCTACACCTTC,CASRTGNYGYTF
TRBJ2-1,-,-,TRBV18,TGTGCCAGCGCAACGCCAGGAAGCTACAATGAGCAGTTCTTC,CASATPGSYNEQFF
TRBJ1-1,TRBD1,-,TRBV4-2,TGTGCCAGCAGCCAGTGGACAGGGGGAGTGAACACTGAAGCTTTCTTT,CASSQWTGGVNTEAFF
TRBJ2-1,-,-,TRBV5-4,TGTGCCAGCAGCTCCCGGTTCAACAATGAGCAGTTCTTC,CASSSRFNNEQFF
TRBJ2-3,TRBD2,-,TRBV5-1,TGCGCCAGCAGCCCCCCCATAGGAGCGGGAGGAATAGATACGCAGTATTTT,CASSPPIGAGGIDTQYF
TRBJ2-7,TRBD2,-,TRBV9,TGTGCCAGCACGGGACTAGCGGGATGGTTCTACGAGCAGTACTTC,CASTGLAGWFYEQYF
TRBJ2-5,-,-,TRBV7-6,TGTGCCAGCAGCTTAAGCCAGGGGTTTGGCGAGACCCAGTACTTC,CASSLSQGFGETQYF
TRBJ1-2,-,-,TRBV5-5,TGTGCCAGCAACCCACAGGGCGGCTATGGCTACACCTTC,CASNPQGGYGYTF
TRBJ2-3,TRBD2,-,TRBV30,TGTGCCTCTTCCGGGACTAGCAAGGCAGATACGCAGTATTTT,CASSGTSKADTQYF
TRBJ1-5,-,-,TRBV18,TGTGCCAGCTCACCGGGGATCAGGGATCAGCCCCAGCATTTT,CASSPGIRDQPQHF
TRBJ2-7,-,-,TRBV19,TGTGCCAGTAGTATACCCGGAGGTGGGTACGAGCAGTACTTC,CASSIPGGGYEQYF
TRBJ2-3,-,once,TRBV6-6,TGTGCCAGCAGTTACCGGGATACGCAGTATTTT,CASSYRDTQYF
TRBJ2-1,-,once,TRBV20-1,TGCAGTGCTAGTGGCGCCTTCGTCACTGAGCAGTTCTTC,CSASGAFVTEQFF
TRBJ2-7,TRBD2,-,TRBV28,TGTGCCAGCAGTGATAGCGGGAGGTCCTACGAGCAGTACTTC,CASSDSGRSYEQYF
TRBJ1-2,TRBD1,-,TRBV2,TGTGCCAGCAGTGAAGCAGGGGGCAATGGCTACACCTTC,CASSEAGGNGYTF
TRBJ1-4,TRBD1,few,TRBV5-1,TGCGCCAGCAGCTTTGGACAGGGGGCTCTTGGTAATGAAAAACTGTTTTTT,CASSFGQGALGNEKLFF
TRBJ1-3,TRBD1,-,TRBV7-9,TGTGCCAGCAGCGATGGACAGGGAGCCACTGGAAACACCATATATTTT,CASSDGQGATGNTIYF
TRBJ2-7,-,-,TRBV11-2,TGTGCCAGCAGCCCTTGGCGGCAGAGCCCCTACGAGCAGTACTTC,CASSPWRQSPYEQYF
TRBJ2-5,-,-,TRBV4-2,TGTGCCAGCAGCCAATCGACAGGTATTGGGGAGACCCAGTACTTC,CASSQSTGIGETQYF
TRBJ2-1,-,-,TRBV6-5,TGTGCCAGCAGTCGACATGGGTCCTACAATGAGCAGTTCTTC,CASSRHGSYNEQFF
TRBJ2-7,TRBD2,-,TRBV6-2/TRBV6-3,TGTGCCAGCAGTCTTAGCGGGAGGATGGCGCAGTACTTC,CASSLSGRMAQYF
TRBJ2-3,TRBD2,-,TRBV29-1,TGCAGCGTTGGGTGGTCTCTAGCGGCCACAGATACGCAGTATTTT,CSVGWSLAATDTQYF
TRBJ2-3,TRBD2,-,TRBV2,TGTGCCAGCAGTGAAGCTGCGGGAGCAGTGTTGTATTTT,CASSEAAGAVLYF
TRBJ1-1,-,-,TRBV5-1,TGCGCCAGCGGACGGGAGAACACTGAAGCTTTCTTT,CASGRENTEAFF
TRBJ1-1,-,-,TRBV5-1,TGCGCCAGCAGCGAGGGACAGAACACTGAAGCTTTCTTT,CASSEGQNTEAFF
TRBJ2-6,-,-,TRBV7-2,TGTGCCAGCAGCCGAGGCGGGGCCAACGTCCTGACTTTC,CASSRGGANVLTF
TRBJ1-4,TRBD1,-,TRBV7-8,TGTGCCAGCAGTTGGGGGACAGGCAATGAAAAACTGTTTTTT,CASSWGTGNEKLFF
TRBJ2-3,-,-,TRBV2,TGTGCCAGCAGTGTACAGGGGAGGTTTTCAGATACGCAGTATTTT,CASSVQGRFSDTQYF
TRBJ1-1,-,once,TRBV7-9,TGTGCCAGCAGCGAAGGAAGGGGTAGATCGGGGAACACTGAAGCTTTCTTT,CASSEGRGRSGNTEAFF
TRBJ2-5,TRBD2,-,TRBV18,TGTGCCAGCACCCCCCCCAGCGGGAGAGAGACCCAGTACTTC,CASTPPSGRETQYF
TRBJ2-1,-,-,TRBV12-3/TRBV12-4,TGTGCCAGCAGTTCGGGGAGTAGCAATGAGCAGTTCTTC,CASSSGSSNEQFF
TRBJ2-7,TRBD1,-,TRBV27,TGTGCCAGCAGTTTATCGTACAGGGGGTCAGGGGGAAACTACGAGCAGTACTTC,CASSLSYRGSGGNYEQYF
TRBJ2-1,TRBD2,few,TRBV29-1,TGCAGCGCCCGGGGGTTTAGCGGGAGAGGGTATGAGCAGTTCTTC,CSARGFSGRGYEQFF
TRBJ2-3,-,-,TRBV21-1,TGTGCCAGCAGCAATGGGACTCCACAGACAGATACGCAGTATTTT,CASSNGTPQTDTQYF
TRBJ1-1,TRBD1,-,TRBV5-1,TGCGCCAGCAGCTCCGGACAGGGGGCGAACACTGAAGCTTTCTTT,CASSSGQGANTEAFF
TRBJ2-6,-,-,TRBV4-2,TGTGCCAGCAGCCAGGCGGGGGGGGCCAACGTCCTGACTTTC,CASSQAGGANVLTF
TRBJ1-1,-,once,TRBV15,TGTGCCACCAGCAGGCTCGGGGGCACTGAAGCTTTCTTT,CATSRLGGTEAFF
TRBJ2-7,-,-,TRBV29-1,TGCAGCGTGGGGGGAATGGGCTCCTACGAGCAGTACTTC,CSVGGMGSYEQYF
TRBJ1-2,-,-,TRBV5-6,TGTGCCAGCAGCTTGCGGGTGTCGGGCTACACCTTC,CASSLRVSGYTF
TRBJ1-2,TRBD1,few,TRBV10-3,TGTGCCATCACCCCGGGACAGAACCTCCTTTGGGATGGCTACACCTTC,CAITPGQNLLWDGYTF
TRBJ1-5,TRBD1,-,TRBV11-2,TGTGCCAGCAGCTTAGGGACAGGGAGTAGGAGTCAGCCCCAGCATTTT,CASSLGTGSRSQPQHF
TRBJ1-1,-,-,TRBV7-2,TGTGCCAGCAGCTTACTGCGGGGTGACACTGAAGCTTTCTTT,CASSLLRGDTEAFF
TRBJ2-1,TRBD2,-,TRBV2,TGTGCCAGCGTTGAGGCTAGCGGGAGGGGTTGGAATGAGCAGTTCTTC,CASVEASGRGWNEQFF
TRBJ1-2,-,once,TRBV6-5,TGTGCCAGCAGTCCTGACGCGGGCTATGGCTACACCTTC,CASSPDAGYGYTF
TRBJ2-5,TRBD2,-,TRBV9,TGTGCCAGCAGCGTAGGGACTAGCGGGAGGGGTGAGACCCAGTACTTC,CASSVGTSGRGETQYF
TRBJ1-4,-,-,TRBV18,TGTGCCAGCTCACCACCCCTTCAGGGGATAGGCGAAAAACTGTTTTTT,CASSPPLQGIGEKLFF
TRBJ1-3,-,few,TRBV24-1,TGTGCCACCAGTGACTCCTCTGGAAACACCATATATTTT,CATSDSSGNTIYF
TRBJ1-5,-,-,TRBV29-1,TGCAGCGTTGCGGGGAGCAATCAGCCCCAGCATTTT,CSVAGSNQPQHF
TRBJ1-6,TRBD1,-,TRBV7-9,TGTGCCAGCAGCTTAGGGGTGGGGACAGGGGATTCACCCCTCCACTTT,CASSLGVGTGDSPLHF
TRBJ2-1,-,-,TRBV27,TGTGCCAGCAGTTTCTCCCCACAGGGATATGAGCAGTTCTTC,CASSFSPQGYEQFF
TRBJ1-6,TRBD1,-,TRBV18,TGTGCCAGCTCCACGGGACAGGGGAATTCACCCCTCCACTTT,CASSTGQGNSPLHF
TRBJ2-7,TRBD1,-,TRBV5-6,TGTGCCAGCAGCTTGGAGGTGACAGGGCACGAGCAGTACTTC,CASSLEVTGHEQYF
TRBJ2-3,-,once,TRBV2,TGTGCCAGCAGCCCTCTGGCCTCTCGTCCTAGCACAGATACGCAGTATTTT,CASSPLASRPSTDTQYF
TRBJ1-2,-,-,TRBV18,TGTGCCAGCTCACCGCCGGTGGGGGCGAGTGTAGGCTACACCTTC,CASSPPVGASVGYTF
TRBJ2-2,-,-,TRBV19,TGTGCCAGTAGTCTACGGAGTACGAACACCGGGGAGCTGTTTTTT,CASSLRSTNTGELFF